This T cell receptor beta chain was captured in a study of cytomegalovirus exposure and HLA in healthy donors. Study-wide results and caveats: Subsequent analysis revealed that first-cohort TCR clusters tended to co-occur in the 100 to 150 validation repertoires. Cytomegalovirus status was reportedly diagnosed by the classifier with high sensitivity and specificity.

Germline V gene lookup returns CDR1 SGHRS and CDR2 YFSETQ. Deletions cut 4 bases from V and 2 bases from J, with 13 bases between. The CDR3 spans 15 residues. Sequenced by immunoSEQ multiplex PCR; TCRdb stores in-frame clones only, minus some. The data show 130,000 to 150,000 clones, with around nine tenths seen just once and 6.5% to 8.5% held by the top ten. This clone was detected a few times. Its antigen is still unknown. The source is a woman between 18 and 30 years old in good health and CMV-seropositive. The V and J genes are TRBV5-1 and TRBJ1-5; D is perhaps TRBD1 (6 bases). The sample taken for sequencing was PBMCs. The CDR3 region has the DNA TGCGCCAGCAGCGGAAACAGGGTAGGCAATCAGCCCCAGCATTTT. This sequence encodes CASSGNRVGNQPQHF.